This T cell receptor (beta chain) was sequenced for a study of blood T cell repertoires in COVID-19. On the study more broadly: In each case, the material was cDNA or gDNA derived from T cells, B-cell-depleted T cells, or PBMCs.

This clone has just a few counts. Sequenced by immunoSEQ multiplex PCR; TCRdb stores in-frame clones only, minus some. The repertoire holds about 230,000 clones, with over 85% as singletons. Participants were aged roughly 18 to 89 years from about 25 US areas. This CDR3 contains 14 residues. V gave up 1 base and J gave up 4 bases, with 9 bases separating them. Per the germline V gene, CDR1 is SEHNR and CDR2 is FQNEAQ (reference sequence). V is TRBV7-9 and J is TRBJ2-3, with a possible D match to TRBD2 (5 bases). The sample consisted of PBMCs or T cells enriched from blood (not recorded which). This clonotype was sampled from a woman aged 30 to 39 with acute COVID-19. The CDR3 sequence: CASSLGISADTQYF. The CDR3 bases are TGTGCCAGCAGCTTAGGGATTAGCGCAGATACGCAGTATTTT.